The next 10 T cell receptor beta chains were all read from a single sample in a study of control samples from healthy donors and cancer patients. The table came from immunoSEQ multiplex PCR; TCRdb's copy has only in-frame clones and leaves some out. The table has about 95,000 clones, about 85% seen once; the top ten hold 19%. The sample consisted of blood. The receptors come from a man aged 25 to 40 in good health.

This chain joins TRBV3-1 (or the pseudogene TRBV3-2) and TRBJ2-1, with D unresolved. The CDR3 runs to 14 residues. Trimming left V 1 base short and J 3 bases short, with 7 bases between. Germline lookup yields CDR1 LGHDT and CDR2 YNNKEL (reference sequence). This chain's CDR3 is CASSQVGIYNEQFF. The CDR3 DNA reads as TGTGCCAGCAGCCAAGTAGGGATCTACAATGAGCAGTTCTTC.

The V call is TRBV2, the J call TRBJ1-2; D uncertain. V lost 1 base and J 5 bases, leaving 8 bases between the germline ends. The germline CDR1 and CDR2 sequences are SNHLY and FYNNEI. CDR3 length: 13 amino acids. The CDR3 sequence: CASSEGTDYGYTF. For the CDR3, the DNA is TGTGCCAGCAGTGAAGGAACAGATTATGGCTACACCTTC.

The V gene is TRBV2, the J gene TRBJ2-2, with 10 nucleotides matching TRBD1. The CDR3 consists of 15 residues. Per germline, CDR1 SNHLY and CDR2 FYNNEI. J lost 5 bases, V lost 6 bases, and 6 bases had no gene match. CDR3 bases: TGTGCCAGCAGGCATGGACAGGGGGGGACCGGGGAGCTGTTTTTT. Protein: CASRHGQGGTGELFF.

This clone was observed a handful of times. V usage is TRBV19 and J usage is TRBJ1-2; tentative D call: TRBD1 (6 bases). The length of the CDR3 is 15 residues. Trimming pared 5 bases from V and 3 bases from J, leaving 16 bases between. Per germline, CDR1 LNHDA and CDR2 SQIVND (reference sequence). The CDR3 spells CASSSTGTSDYGYTF. For the CDR3, the DNA is TGTGCCAGTAGTTCTACAGGGACGTCGGACTATGGCTACACCTTC.

The chain has TRBV7-2 and TRBJ1-4; maybe TRBD1 (6 bases). This CDR3 region has 15 residues. The germline gives CDR1 SGHTA, CDR2 FQGNSA. Trimming cost V 1 base and J 6 bases, with 12 bases left between them. CDR3 in DNA: TGTGCCAGCAGCTTAGTTCCAGGGGTGGATGAAAAACTGTTTTTT. This sequence encodes CASSLVPGVDEKLFF. Complete variable domain (other parts from reference TRBV7-2 and TRBJ1-4): GAGVSQSPSNKVTEKGKDVELRCDPISGHTALYWYRQSLGQGLEFLIYFQGNSAPDKSGLPSDRFSAERTGGSVSTLTIQRTQQEDSAVYLCASSLVPGVDEKLFFGSGTQLSVL.

J is TRBJ2-5 and V is TRBV5-1, with no clear D. CDR3 length: 14 amino acids. CDR1 SGHRS and CDR2 YFSETQ come from the germline V gene. The germline V and J ends were trimmed by 4 bases and 4 bases, with 14 bases remaining between them. CDR3 nucleotide sequence: TGCGCCAGCAGCCCTTCTCTATCTCGAGAGACCCAGTACTTC. Amino acid sequence: CASSPSLSRETQYF.

V gene TRBV28 combines with J gene TRBJ2-7; D is perhaps TRBD2 (7 bases). The CDR3 contains 14 residues. The germline V and J ends were trimmed by 5 bases and 3 bases, with 14 bases remaining between them. Germline lookup yields CDR1 MDHEN and CDR2 SYDVKM. The CDR3 is CASSPGGRIYEQYF. The CDR3 DNA is TGTGCCAGCAGTCCGGGGGGCCGGATCTACGAGCAGTACTTC.

The chain combines TRBV5-1 with TRBJ1-4, with a possible D match to TRBD1 (5 bases). Trimming took off 3 bases at V and 2 bases at J, with 14 bases between the two ends. Germline V gives CDR1 SGHRS, CDR2 YFSETQ. The CDR3 consists of 16 residues. The CDR3 DNA follows: TGCGCCAGCAGCTCAGGTCAGGGAGTCACTAATGAAAAACTGTTTTTT. It yields the protein CASSSGQGVTNEKLFF.

Only one count was recorded for this clone. The V call is TRBV7-8, the J call TRBJ1-2; tentatively, D is TRBD1 (5 bases). The V end was cut by 1 base, the J end by 2 bases, with 11 bases between. Germline CDR1 and CDR2: SGHVS and FQNEAQ. The CDR3 is made up of 15 amino acids. Here the CDR3 DNA reads TGTGCCAGCAGCTTAGTACGGGGACCGAACTATGGCTACACCTTC. This translates into CASSLVRGPNYGYTF. The full variable domain, its missing parts supplied by reference TRBV7-8 and TRBJ1-2, is GAGVSQSPRYKVAKRGQDVALRCDPISGHVSLFWYQQALGQGPEFLTYFQNEAQLDKSGLPSDRFFAERPEGSVSTLKIQRTQQEDSAVYLCASSLVRGPNYGYTFGSGTRLTVV.

The chain is built from TRBV5-1 and TRBJ2-5; possibly TRBD1 for D (6 bases). The ends were cut back, 4 bases at V and 4 bases at J, with 11 bases in the middle. Per germline, CDR1 SGHRS and CDR2 YFSETQ. This CDR3 is 13 amino acids long. CDR3 region: CASSIQGTETQYF. The DNA for the CDR3 is TGCGCCAGCAGCATACAGGGAACAGAGACCCAGTACTTC.